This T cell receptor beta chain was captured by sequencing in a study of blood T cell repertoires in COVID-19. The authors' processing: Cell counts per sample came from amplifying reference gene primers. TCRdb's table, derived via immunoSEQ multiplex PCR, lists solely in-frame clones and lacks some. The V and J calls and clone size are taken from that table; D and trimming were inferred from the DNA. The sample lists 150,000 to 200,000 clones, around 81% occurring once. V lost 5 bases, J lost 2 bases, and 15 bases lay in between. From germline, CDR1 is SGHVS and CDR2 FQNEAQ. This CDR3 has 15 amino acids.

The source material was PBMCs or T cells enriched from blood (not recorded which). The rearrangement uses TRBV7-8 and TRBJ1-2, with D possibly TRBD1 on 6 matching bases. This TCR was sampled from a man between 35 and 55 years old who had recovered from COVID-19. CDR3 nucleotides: TGTGCCAGCAGCAGACCACAGGGTAGGAACTATGGCTACACCTTC. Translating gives CASSRPQGRNYGYTF.